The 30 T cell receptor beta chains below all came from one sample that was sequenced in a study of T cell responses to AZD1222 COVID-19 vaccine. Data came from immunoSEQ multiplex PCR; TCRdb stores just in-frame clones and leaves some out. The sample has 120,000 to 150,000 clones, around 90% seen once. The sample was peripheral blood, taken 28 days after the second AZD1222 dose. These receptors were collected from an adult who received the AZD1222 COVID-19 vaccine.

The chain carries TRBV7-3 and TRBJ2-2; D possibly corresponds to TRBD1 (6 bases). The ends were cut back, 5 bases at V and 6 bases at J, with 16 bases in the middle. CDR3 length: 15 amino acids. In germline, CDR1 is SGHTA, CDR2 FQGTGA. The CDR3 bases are TGTGCCAGCAGCCTACAGGGCACTGGGCCCGGGGAGCTGTTTTTT. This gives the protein CASSLQGTGPGELFF.

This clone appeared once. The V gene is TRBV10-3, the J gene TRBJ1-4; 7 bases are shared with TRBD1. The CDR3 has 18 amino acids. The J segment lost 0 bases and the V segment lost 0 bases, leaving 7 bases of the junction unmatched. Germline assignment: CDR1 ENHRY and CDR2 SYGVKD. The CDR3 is CAISESNPRGPTNEKLFF. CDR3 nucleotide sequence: TGTGCCATCAGTGAGTCGAACCCGAGGGGGCCAACTAATGAAAAACTGTTTTTT.

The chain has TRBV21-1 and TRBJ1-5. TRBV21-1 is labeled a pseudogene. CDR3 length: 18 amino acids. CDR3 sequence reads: CASSKKIGGSDSNQPQHF. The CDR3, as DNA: TGTGCCAGCAGCAAAAAAATAGGGGGGAGTGATAGCAATCAGCCCCAGCATTTT.

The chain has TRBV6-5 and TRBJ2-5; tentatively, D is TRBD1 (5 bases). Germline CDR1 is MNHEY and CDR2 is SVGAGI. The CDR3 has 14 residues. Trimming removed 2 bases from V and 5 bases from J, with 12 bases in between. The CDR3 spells CASSYVSGIETQYF. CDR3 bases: TGTGCCAGCAGTTACGTGTCAGGGATCGAGACCCAGTACTTC.

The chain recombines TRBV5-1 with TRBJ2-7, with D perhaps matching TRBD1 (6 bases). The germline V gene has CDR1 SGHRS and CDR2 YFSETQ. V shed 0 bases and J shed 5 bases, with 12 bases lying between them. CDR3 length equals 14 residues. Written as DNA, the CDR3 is TGCGCCAGCAGCTTGGACAGGGTGGGGAACGAGCAGTACTTC. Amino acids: CASSLDRVGNEQYF.

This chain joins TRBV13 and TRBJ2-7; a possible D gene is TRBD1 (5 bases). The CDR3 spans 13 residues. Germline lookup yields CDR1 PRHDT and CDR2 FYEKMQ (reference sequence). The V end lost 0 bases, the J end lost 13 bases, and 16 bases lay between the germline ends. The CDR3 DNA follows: TGTGCCAGCAGCTTAGGACCCAGGGTCAGTATTTACTTC. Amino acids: CASSLGPRVSIYF.

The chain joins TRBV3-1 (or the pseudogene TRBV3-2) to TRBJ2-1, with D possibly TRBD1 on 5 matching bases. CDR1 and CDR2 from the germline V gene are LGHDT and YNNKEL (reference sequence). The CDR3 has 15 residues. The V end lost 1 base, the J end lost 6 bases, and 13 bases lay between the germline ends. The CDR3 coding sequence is TGTGCCAGCAGCCAAGTCCTCGTTGGGGCCAATGAGCAGTTCTTC. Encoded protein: CASSQVLVGANEQFF.

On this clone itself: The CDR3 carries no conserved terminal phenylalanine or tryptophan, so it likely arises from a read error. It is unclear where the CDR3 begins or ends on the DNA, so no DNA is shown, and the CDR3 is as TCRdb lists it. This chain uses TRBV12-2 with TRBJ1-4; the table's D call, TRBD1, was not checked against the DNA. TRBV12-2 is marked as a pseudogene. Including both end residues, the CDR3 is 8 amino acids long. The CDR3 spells CASRLFTG.

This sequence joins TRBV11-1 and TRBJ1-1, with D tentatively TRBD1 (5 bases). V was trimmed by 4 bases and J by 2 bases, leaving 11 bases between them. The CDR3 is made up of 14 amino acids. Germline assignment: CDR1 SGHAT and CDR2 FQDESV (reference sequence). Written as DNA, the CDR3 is TGTGCCAGCAGCTCCAAAGGGGTAAACACTGAAGCTTTCTTT. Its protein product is CASSSKGVNTEAFF.

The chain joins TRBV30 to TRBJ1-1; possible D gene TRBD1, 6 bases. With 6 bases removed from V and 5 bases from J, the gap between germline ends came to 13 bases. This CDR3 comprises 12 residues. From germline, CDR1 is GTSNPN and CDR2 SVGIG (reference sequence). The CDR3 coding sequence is TGTGCCTGCGATAAAGGGGGAACTGAAGCTTTCTTT. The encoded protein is CACDKGGTEAFF.

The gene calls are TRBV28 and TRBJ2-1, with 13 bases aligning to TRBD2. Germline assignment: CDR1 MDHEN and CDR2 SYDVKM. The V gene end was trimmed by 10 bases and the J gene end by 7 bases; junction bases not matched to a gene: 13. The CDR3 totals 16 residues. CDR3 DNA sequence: TGTGCCATCTCGCCTCTGGGACTAGCGGGACGGAATGAGCAGTTCTTC. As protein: CAISPLGLAGRNEQFF.

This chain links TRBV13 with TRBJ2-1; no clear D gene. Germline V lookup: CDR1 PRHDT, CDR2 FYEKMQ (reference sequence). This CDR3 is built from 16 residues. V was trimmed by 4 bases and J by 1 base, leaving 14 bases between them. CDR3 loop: CASSSGLGQSYNEQFF. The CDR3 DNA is TGTGCCAGCAGCTCCGGCCTAGGGCAATCCTACAATGAGCAGTTCTTC.

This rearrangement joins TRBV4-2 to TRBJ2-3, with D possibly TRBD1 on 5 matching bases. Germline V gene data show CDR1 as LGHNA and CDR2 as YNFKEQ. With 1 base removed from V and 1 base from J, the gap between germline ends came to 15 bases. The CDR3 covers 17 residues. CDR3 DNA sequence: TGTGCCAGCAGCCAAGTGGGCGCGACCAGGGGCACAGATACGCAGTATTTT. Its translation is CASSQVGATRGTDTQYF.

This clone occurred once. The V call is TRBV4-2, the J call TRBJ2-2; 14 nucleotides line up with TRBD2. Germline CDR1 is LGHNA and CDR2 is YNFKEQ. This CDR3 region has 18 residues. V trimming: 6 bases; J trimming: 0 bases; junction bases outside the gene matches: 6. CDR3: CASSGLAGGTANTGELFF. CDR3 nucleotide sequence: TGTGCCAGCAGTGGACTAGCGGGGGGTACGGCGAACACCGGGGAGCTGTTTTTT.

The CDR3 bases are TGTGCCAGCAGCGTAGAGGCGGGAACAACAGATACGCAGTATTTT. Translated: CASSVEAGTTDTQYF. The genes are TRBV9 and TRBJ2-3, with D possibly being TRBD2 (6 bases). With 0 bases removed from V and 3 bases from J, the gap between germline ends came to 11 bases. Germline CDR1 is SGDLS and CDR2 is YYNGEE. The CDR3 consists of 15 residues.

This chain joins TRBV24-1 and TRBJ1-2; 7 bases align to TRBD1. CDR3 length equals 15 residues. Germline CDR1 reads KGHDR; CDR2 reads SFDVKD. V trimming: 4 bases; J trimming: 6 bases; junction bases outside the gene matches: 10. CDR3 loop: CATSDHGQAYNGYTF. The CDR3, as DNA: TGTGCCACCAGTGACCATGGACAGGCCTACAATGGCTACACCTTC.

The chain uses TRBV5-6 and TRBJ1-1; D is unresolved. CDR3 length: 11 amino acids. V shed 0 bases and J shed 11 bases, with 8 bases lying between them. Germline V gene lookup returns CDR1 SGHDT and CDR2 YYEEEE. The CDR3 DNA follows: TGTGCCAGCAGCTTGGATGGAGGGGCTTTCTTT. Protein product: CASSLDGGAFF.

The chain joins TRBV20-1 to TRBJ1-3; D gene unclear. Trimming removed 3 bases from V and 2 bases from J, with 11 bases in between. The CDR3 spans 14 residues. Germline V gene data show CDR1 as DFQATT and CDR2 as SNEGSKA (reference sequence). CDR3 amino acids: CSASIRQAGNTIYF. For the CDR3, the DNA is TGCAGTGCTAGTATCCGGCAGGCTGGAAACACCATATATTTT.

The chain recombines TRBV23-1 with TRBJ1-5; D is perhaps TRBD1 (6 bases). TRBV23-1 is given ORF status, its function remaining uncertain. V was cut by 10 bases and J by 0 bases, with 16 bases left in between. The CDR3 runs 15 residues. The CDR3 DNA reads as TGCGCCATCGAGAAGGACAGTAATAGCAATCAGCCCCAGCATTTT. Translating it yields CAIEKDSNSNQPQHF.

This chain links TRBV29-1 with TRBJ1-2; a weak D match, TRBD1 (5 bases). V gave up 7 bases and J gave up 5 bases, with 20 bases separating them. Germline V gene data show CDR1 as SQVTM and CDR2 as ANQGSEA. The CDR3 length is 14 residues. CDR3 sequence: CSAGEPGERYGYTF. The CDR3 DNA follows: TGCAGCGCGGGGGAGCCCGGAGAGAGGTATGGCTACACCTTC.

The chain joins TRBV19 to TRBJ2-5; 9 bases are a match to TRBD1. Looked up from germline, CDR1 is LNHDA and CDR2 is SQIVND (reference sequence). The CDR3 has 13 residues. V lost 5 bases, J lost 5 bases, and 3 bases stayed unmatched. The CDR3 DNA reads TGTGCCAGTAGTCCAACAGGGGGCGAGACCCAGTACTTC. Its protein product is CASSPTGGETQYF.

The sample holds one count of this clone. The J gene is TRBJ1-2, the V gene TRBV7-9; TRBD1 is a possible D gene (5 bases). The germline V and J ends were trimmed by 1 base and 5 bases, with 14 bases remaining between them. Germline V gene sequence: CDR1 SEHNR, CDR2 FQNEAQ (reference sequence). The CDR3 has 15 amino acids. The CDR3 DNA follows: TGTGCCAGCAGCTTAGTGGGACGGCGTATATATGGCTACACCTTC. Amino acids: CASSLVGRRIYGYTF.

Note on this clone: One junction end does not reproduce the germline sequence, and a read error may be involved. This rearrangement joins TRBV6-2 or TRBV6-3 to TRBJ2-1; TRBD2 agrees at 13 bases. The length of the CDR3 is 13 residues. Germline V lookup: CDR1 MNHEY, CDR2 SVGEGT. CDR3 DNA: TGTGCCAGCAGTTACCTGACTAGCGGGGGGCCTCTCTTC. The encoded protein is CASSYLTSGGPLF.

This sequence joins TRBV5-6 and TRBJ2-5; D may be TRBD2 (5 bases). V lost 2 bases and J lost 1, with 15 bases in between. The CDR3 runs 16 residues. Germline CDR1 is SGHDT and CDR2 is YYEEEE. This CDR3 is CASSLNPARGQETQYF. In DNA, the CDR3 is TGTGCCAGCAGCTTAAACCCCGCCCGGGGCCAAGAGACCCAGTACTTC.

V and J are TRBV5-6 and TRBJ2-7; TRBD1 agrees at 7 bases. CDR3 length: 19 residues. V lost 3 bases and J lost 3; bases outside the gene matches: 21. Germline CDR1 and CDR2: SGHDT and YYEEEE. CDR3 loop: CASSSDARTGSLPDYEQYF. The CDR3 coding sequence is TGTGCCAGCAGCTCGGACGCCCGGACAGGATCCTTACCAGACTACGAGCAGTACTTC.

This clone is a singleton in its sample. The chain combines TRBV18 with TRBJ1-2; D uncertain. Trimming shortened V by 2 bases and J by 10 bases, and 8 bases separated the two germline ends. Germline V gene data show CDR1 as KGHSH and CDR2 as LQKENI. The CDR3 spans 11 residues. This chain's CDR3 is CASSPGSYYTF. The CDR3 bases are TGTGCCAGCTCACCAGGGAGTTACTACACCTTC. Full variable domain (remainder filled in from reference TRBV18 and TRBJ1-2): NAGVMQNPRHLVRRRGQEARLRCSPMKGHSHVYWYRQLPEEGLKFMVYLQKENIIDESGMPKERFSAEFPKEGPSILRIQQVVRGDSAAYFCASSPGSYYTFGSGTRLTVV.

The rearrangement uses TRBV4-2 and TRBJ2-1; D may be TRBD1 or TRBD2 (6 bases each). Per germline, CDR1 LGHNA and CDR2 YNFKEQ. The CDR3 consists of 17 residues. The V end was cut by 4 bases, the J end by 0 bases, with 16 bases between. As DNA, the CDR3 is TGTGCCAGCAGCCCAAGGGGGGACCGCCTCTCCTACAATGAGCAGTTCTTC. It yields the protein CASSPRGDRLSYNEQFF.

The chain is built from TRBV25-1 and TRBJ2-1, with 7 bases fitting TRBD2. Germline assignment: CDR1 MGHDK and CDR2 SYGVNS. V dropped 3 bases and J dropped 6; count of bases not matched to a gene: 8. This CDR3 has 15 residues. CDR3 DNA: TGTGCCAGCAGTGAGGGTGGGAGGGCCGGCAATGAGCAGTTCTTC. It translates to CASSEGGRAGNEQFF.

Written as DNA, the CDR3 is TGTGCCAGCGCGGGGGTCGAGTCCAGCGGAAACACCATATATTTT. Translation gives CASAGVESSGNTIYF. This chain joins TRBV11-2 and TRBJ1-3, with D possibly being TRBD1 (5 bases). The CDR3 loop spans 15 amino acids. Germline CDR1 reads SGHAT; CDR2 reads FQNNGV. V was clipped by 8 bases and J by 4 bases, with 18 bases between them. The full variable domain, rest sourced from reference TRBV11-2 and TRBJ1-3, is EAGVAQSPRYKIIEKRQSVAFWCNPISGHATLYWYQQILGQGPKLLIQFQNNGVVDDSQLPKDRFSAERLKGVDSTLKIQPAKLEDSAVYLCASAGVESSGNTIYFGEGSWLTVV.

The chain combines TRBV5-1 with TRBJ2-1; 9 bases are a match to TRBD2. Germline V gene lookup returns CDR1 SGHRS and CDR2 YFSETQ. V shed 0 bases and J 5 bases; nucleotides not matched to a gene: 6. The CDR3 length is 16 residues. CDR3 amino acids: CASSLAETSGHNEQFF. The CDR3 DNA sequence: TGCGCCAGCAGCTTGGCTGAGACTAGCGGACACAATGAGCAGTTCTTC.